The following is a T cell receptor (beta chain) sequence with its context. The clone's antigen remains unknown. No base quality values were provided; no much bigger clone lies one nucleotide off. This sample was included in a study of T cell repertoires in cytomegalovirus infection (dated by TCRdb to between 2018 and 2021). Regarding the research as a whole: Donor HLA type was relevant to the analysis, because carriage of CMV infection together with the matching HLA type was indicated by public TCR beta signatures. Summary of the overall study and its limitations: Cumulative frequency of public TCR beta family members discriminated carriers of CMV infection plus the relevant HLA type in this cohort and an independent roughly 330-donor cohort. The ex vivo response was dominated by HLA-C-restricted CMV-specific TCR beta clonotypes, which also provided the single most frequent clonotype in two of eight donors.

Reading from cysteine to phenylalanine, the CDR3 counts 14 amino acids. Only the CDR3 portion is preserved as DNA: 42 bases, with reading frame beginning at the first base. Trimming at the junction amounts to 7 bases on V and 2 bases on J, and the germline ends lie 14 bases apart. TCRdb shows the sequencer as Illumina HiSeq 1500. TCRdb ran its own pipeline on the public reads, namely fastp trimming at Q25 and MiXCR clone calling, and kept in-frame beta chains. Rows are combined by CDR3 protein, so each entry shows the most common genes and DNA. Counted in this sample were over 100,000 distinct CDR3 sequences; 10% of them appeared once. The ten largest clones represent 31% of the sample.

This TCR was recovered from a human donor in good health (CMV status not recorded). Some clones in this sample may be carry-over from other donors' samples. Source material: PBMCs, sequenced either directly or after in vitro stimulation (not recorded which). The sequence is built from TRBV12-3 or TRBV12-4 and TRBJ1-1; confidence is insufficient to name the D gene. Read as DNA, the sequence is TGTGCCAGCATCAACACCTTATATAACACTGAAGCTTTCTTT. This is translated as CASINTLYNTEAFF.